The 23 T cell receptor beta chains below all came from one sample that was sequenced in a study of T cell repertoires in cytomegalovirus infection. No antigen has been assigned to these receptors. MiXCR was run by TCRdb on the reads, yielding one entry per CDR3 protein. Of about 46,000 distinct CDR3 sequences in the sample, 15% to 25% were seen once. The source material was CD8+ T cells from cultured PBMCs, sampled from culture after CMV antigen stimulation. All receptors derive from a human donor in good health (CMV status not recorded). Some clones in this sample may be carry-over from other donors' samples.

The V gene is TRBV2, the J gene TRBJ2-3; D might be TRBD1 (6 bases). With 6 bases removed from V and 5 bases from J, the gap between germline ends came to 15 bases. CDR3 size: 14 residues. The germline CDR1 and CDR2 sequences are SNHLY and FYNNEI. Here the CDR3 DNA reads TGTGCCAGCAGCCCCTTAGGGGGTGGAGATACGCAGTATTTT. Amino acid sequence: CASSPLGGGDTQYF.

This clonotype was found many times. The V call is TRBV6-5, the J call TRBJ2-5; TRBD2 aligns across 7 bases. CDR1 is MNHEY and CDR2 is SVGAGI in the germline V gene. Germline trimming cut 7 bases from V and 5 bases from J; bases unmatched to any gene: 13. The CDR3 totals 15 residues. This CDR3 is CASKAGNVGGETQYF. The CDR3 DNA follows: TGTGCCAGCAAAGCGGGAAACGTCGGCGGGGAGACCCAGTACTTC.

The chain employs TRBV7-4 and TRBJ2-1, with 11 bases that match TRBD2. This CDR3 comprises 16 residues. V lost 5 bases to trimming and J lost 7 bases; unmatched junction nucleotides: 10. Germline CDR1 and CDR2: SGHVT and SQSDAQ. The CDR3 DNA follows: TGTGCCAGCAGCGGTACGACGGGGACTAGCGGTAATGAGCAGTTCTTC. It yields the protein CASSGTTGTSGNEQFF.

Many counts were recorded for this clonotype. J is TRBJ1-1 and V is TRBV7-6; no clear D. Germline V gene lookup returns CDR1 SGHVS and CDR2 FNYEAQ. V was clipped by 1 base and J by 6 bases, with 9 bases between them. The CDR3 length is 13 residues. CDR3 sequence reads: CASSLDMGSEAFF. CDR3 in DNA: TGTGCCAGCAGCTTAGATATGGGGTCTGAAGCTTTCTTT.

This clonotype has a count of ten or more. The J gene is TRBJ2-1, the V gene TRBV6-2 or TRBV6-3; 7 positions agree with TRBD2. CDR1 MNHEY and CDR2 SVGEGT come from the germline V gene. V shed 0 bases and J 3 bases; nucleotides not matched to a gene: 5. This CDR3 is 16 amino acids long. CDR3 sequence (DNA): TGTGCCAGCAGTTACTCGGCGGGAGAGGGCTACAATGAGCAGTTCTTC. It codes for CASSYSAGEGYNEQFF.

The V call is TRBV29-1, the J call TRBJ2-7; D call uncertain. This CDR3 comprises 13 residues. Germline CDR1 is SQVTM and CDR2 is ANQGSEA. V lost 0 bases and J 7 bases, leaving 13 bases between the germline ends. DNA for the CDR3: TGCAGCGTTGAAGATATGAGGTCCGGGGAGCAGTACTTC. It is translated as CSVEDMRSGEQYF.

The rearrangement joins TRBV7-9 to TRBJ1-6; no reliable D call. V gave up 6 bases and J gave up 8 bases, with 20 bases separating them. The CDR3 consists of 16 residues. Germline assignment: CDR1 SEHNR and CDR2 FQNEAQ (reference sequence). The CDR3 region has the DNA TGTGCCAGCAGTTCGACCCGGGATCGGGCAGATTCACCCCTCCACTTT. This gives the protein CASSSTRDRADSPLHF. Combining the CDR3 with reference TRBV7-9 and TRBJ1-6 gives the whole variable domain DTGVSQNPRHKITKRGQNVTFRCDPISEHNRLYWYRQTLGQGPEFLTYFQNEAQLEKSRLLSDRFSAERPKGSFSTLEIQRTEQGDSAMYLCASSSTRDRADSPLHFGNGTRLTVT.

This clonotype was recorded at least ten times. This CDR3 reads CASSQRDRGRAYEQYF. The CDR3 bases are TGTGCCAGCAGCCAACGGGACAGGGGGAGAGCCTACGAGCAGTACTTC. The chain combines TRBV6-2 or TRBV6-3 with TRBJ2-7; 11 bases line up with TRBD1. Germline values: CDR1 MNHEY, CDR2 SVGEGT. The V segment lost 6 bases and the J segment 2 bases; nucleotides outside the gene matches: 9. The CDR3 sequence is 16 residues long.

As to this clonotype: This may come from a read error, since a much larger clone is one base off. This rearrangement joins TRBV4-1 to TRBJ2-5, with a weak D call TRBD2 (7 bases). CDR1 is MGHRA, CDR2 YSYEKL, per germline. CDR3 length equals 15 residues. As DNA, the CDR3 is TGCACCAGCAGCCATCTAGCGGAGGGGGGGGAGACCCAGTACTTC. Protein sequence: CTSSHLAEGGETQYF.

This clonotype has a count of ten or more. The CDR3 reads CASTVGVSYEQYF. The DNA for the CDR3 is TGTGCCAGCACAGTGGGGGTATCCTACGAGCAGTACTTC. This chain connects TRBV12-3 or TRBV12-4 to TRBJ2-7; D assignment may be TRBD1 or TRBD2 (5 bases each). V shed 7 bases and J shed 1 base, with 11 bases lying between them. This CDR3 is built from 13 residues.

This clonotype showed up many times. This rearrangement joins TRBV12-3 or TRBV12-4 to TRBJ2-3, with 9 nucleotides matching TRBD2. Trimming took 3 bases from V and 1 from J; bases not matched to a gene: 5. The CDR3 loop spans 16 amino acids. The CDR3 coding sequence is TGTGCCAGCAGTTTTGGGACTAGCTTCCGCACAGATACGCAGTATTTT. It translates to CASSFGTSFRTDTQYF.

This clonotype has just a few counts. This chain uses TRBV5-3 with TRBJ2-3, with D hard to call. TRBV5-3 counts as an open reading frame of uncertain function. The CDR3 has 18 residues. The V and J ends lost 1 base and 2 bases respectively, with 20 bases between them. CDR3 sequence reads: CARSLRFRTPLVTDTQYF. The CDR3 DNA is TGTGCCAGAAGCTTGCGATTTAGGACCCCGCTTGTCACAGATACGCAGTATTTT.

This clonotype was counted ten times or more. J is TRBJ1-5 and V is TRBV5-1; no clear D gene. Looked up from germline, CDR1 is SGHRS and CDR2 is YFSETQ. V lost 2 bases, J lost 5 bases, and 8 bases lay in between. The CDR3 runs 13 residues. As DNA, the CDR3 is TGCGCCAGCAGCTTTGAGGGTGATCAGCCCCAGCATTTT. Protein: CASSFEGDQPQHF. The entire variable domain, with the rest obtained from reference TRBV5-1 and TRBJ1-5, is as follows: KAGVTQTPRYLIKTRGQQVTLSCSPISGHRSVSWYQQTPGQGLQFLFEYFSETQRNKGNFPGRFSGRQFSNSRSEMNVSTLELGDSALYLCASSFEGDQPQHFGDGTRLSIL.

The table lists this clonotype with many counts. The gene calls are TRBV7-2 and TRBJ1-4; possibly TRBD1 for D (5 bases). V gave up 1 base and J gave up 8 bases, with 11 bases separating them. Germline CDR1 reads SGHTA; CDR2 reads FQGNSA. The CDR3 loop spans 14 amino acids. CDR3 sequence (DNA): TGTGCCAGCAGCTTAGACGGGGCGGGGGAAAAACTGTTTTTT. It is translated as CASSLDGAGEKLFF. Together with reference TRBV7-2 and TRBJ1-4, the CDR3 gives the full variable domain: GAGVSQSPSNKVTEKGKDVELRCDPISGHTALYWYRQSLGQGLEFLIYFQGNSAPDKSGLPSDRFSAERTGGSVSTLTIQRTQQEDSAVYLCASSLDGAGEKLFFGSGTQLSVL.

The V and J genes are TRBV9 and TRBJ1-3; D is unclear. This CDR3 contains 16 residues. V shed 2 bases and J shed 2 bases, with 14 bases lying between them. Per germline, CDR1 SGDLS and CDR2 YYNGEE. The CDR3 sequence: CASSVDVRGAGNTIYF. The DNA for the CDR3 is TGTGCCAGCAGCGTTGACGTTCGCGGGGCTGGAAACACCATATATTTT.

The chain joins TRBV20-1 to TRBJ2-5, with D tentatively TRBD2 (6 bases). CDR1 is DFQATT, CDR2 SNEGSKA, per germline (reference sequence). Trimming left V 1 base short and J 1 base short, with 10 bases between. This CDR3 contains 14 residues. CDR3 residues: CSARGLAFQETQYF. The DNA for the CDR3 is TGCAGTGCTAGAGGGCTAGCGTTCCAAGAGACCCAGTACTTC.

This clonotype was counted only a few times. The rearrangement links TRBV28 to TRBJ2-7; the D gene could be TRBD1 or TRBD2 (5 bases each). The CDR3 extends over 15 amino acids. Germline V gene lookup returns CDR1 MDHEN and CDR2 SYDVKM. Trimming cost V 8 bases and J 0 bases, with 17 bases left between them. CDR3 residues: CASETGTESSYEQYF. Here the CDR3 DNA reads TGTGCCAGCGAAACCGGGACCGAGAGCTCCTACGAGCAGTACTTC. The variable domain in full, with the rest retrieved from reference TRBV28 and TRBJ2-7, is DVKVTQSSRYLVKRTGEKVFLECVQDMDHENMFWYRQDPGLGLRLIYFSYDVKMKEKGDIPEGYSVSREKKERFSLILESASTNQTSMYLCASETGTESSYEQYFGPGTRLTVT.

The chain uses TRBV19 and TRBJ1-2; 7 nucleotides line up with TRBD1. In germline, CDR1 is LNHDA, CDR2 SQIVND (reference sequence). V was clipped by 7 bases and J by 0 bases; unmatched bases: 8. The CDR3 consists of 15 residues. CDR3 nucleotides: TGTGCCAGTACCCCGGGACAGTCGTCTAACTATGGCTACACCTTC. It encodes CASTPGQSSNYGYTF.

In this sample, this clonotype turned up many times. The chain is built from TRBV27 and TRBJ1-5; 12 bases line up with TRBD1. The CDR3 is 17 amino acids. The V gene end was trimmed by 7 bases and the J gene end by 3 bases; junction bases not matched to a gene: 10. Germline V gene lookup returns CDR1 MNHEY and CDR2 SMNVEV (reference sequence). DNA of the CDR3: TGTGCCAGCACTCAATCCGGGACAGGGGGCAACAATCAGCCCCAGCATTTT. Translation gives CASTQSGTGGNNQPQHF.

In nucleotides, the CDR3 is TGTGCCAGCCAGTCGAGTAAGCGGGCCGTCGGTATACGCAGAGGTACGCAGTATTTT. It is translated as CASQSSKRAVGIRRGTQYF. The V call is TRBV14, the J call TRBJ2-3, with a tentative D call TRBD2 (6 bases). CDR3 length: 19 amino acids. The V end was cut by 8 bases, the J end by 8 bases, with 35 bases between. The germline V gene has CDR1 SGHDN and CDR2 FVKESK.

This clonotype was recorded a few times. V gene TRBV3-1 combines with J gene TRBJ1-2; a possible D gene is TRBD1 (5 bases). The CDR3 is 17 residues long. Trimming pared 1 base from V and 4 bases from J, leaving 19 bases between. The germline gives CDR1 LGHDT, CDR2 YNNKEL (reference sequence). CDR3 sequence: CASSQVRFGREAYGYTF. The CDR3, as DNA: TGTGCCAGCAGCCAAGTTCGGTTCGGCAGGGAGGCCTATGGCTACACCTTC.

This clonotype was recorded at least ten times. J is TRBJ2-7 and V is TRBV7-2, with 12 bases identical to TRBD1. Germline V gene data show CDR1 as SGHTA and CDR2 as FQGNSA. With V trimmed by 5 bases and J by 5 bases, 10 bases remained unmatched. The CDR3 spans 16 residues. DNA of the CDR3: TGTGCCAGCAGCGTAACCCAGGGACAGGGGGCGGACGAGCAGTACTTC. It translates to CASSVTQGQGADEQYF.

This clonotype was counted only a few times. V usage is TRBV27 and J usage is TRBJ2-5, with TRBD2 matching over 15 bases. Germline V gene data show CDR1 as MNHEY and CDR2 as SMNVEV (reference sequence). This CDR3 is built from 17 residues. V lost 6 bases to trimming and J lost 5 bases; unmatched junction nucleotides: 10. The CDR3, as DNA: TGTGCCAGCAGCCTAGGACTAGCGGGGGGGCCCGGGGAGACCCAGTACTTC. Translating it yields CASSLGLAGGPGETQYF.